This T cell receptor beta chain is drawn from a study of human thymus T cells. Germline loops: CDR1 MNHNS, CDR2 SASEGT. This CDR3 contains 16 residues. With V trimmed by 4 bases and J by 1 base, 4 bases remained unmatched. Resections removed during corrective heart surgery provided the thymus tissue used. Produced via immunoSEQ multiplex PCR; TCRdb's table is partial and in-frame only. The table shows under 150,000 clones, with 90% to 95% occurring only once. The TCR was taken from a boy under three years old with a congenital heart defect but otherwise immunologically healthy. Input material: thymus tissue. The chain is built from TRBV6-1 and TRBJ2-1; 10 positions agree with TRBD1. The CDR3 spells CASSGDRGPSYNEQFF. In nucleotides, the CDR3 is TGTGCCAGCAGTGGGGACAGGGGCCCTTCCTACAATGAGCAGTTCTTC.